The rows below give T cell receptor beta chains drawn from one sample of a study of blood T cell repertoires in COVID-19. The assay was immunoSEQ multiplex PCR, and TCRdb's table has in-frame clones only and misses some. This sample carries some 200,000 clones, approximately 84% of them seen once, and the ten largest clones take about 6.9%. Sample: peripheral blood. The receptors were gathered from a human donor with acute or convalescent COVID-19. The donor label of this sample is uncertain. The CDR3 runs from the conserved cysteine through the conserved F or W. D genes are given only for firm matches. Not all rows give a size; the values are once, few, many and, for expanded clones, a class.

TRBV5-5	NA	NA	TRBJ2-1	TGTGCCAGCAGCTTACAGGGAGTTTACAATGAGCAGTTCTTC	CASSLQGVYNEQFF
TRBV19	NA	few	TRBJ2-7	TGTGCCAGTAGATCCAGGGTTAGCTCCTACGAGCAGTACTTC	CASRSRVSSYEQYF
TRBV5-1	TRBD1	once	TRBJ1-1	TGCGCCAGCAGCTTGGGACCGGGACAGTTGAACACTGAAGCTTTCTTT	CASSLGPGQLNTEAFF
TRBV18	NA	NA	TRBJ2-3	TGTGCCAGCTCACCACTTGACGGAGCTAGCACAGATACGCAGTATTTT	CASSPLDGASTDTQYF
TRBV19	NA	NA	TRBJ1-1	TGTGCCAGTAGGATCTGGGGGCCGGGCACTGAAGCTTTCTTT	CASRIWGPGTEAFF
TRBV5-1	TRBD1	NA	TRBJ1-4	TGCGCCAGCAGAGGGACAGGGGAAAAACTGTTTTTT	CASRGTGEKLFF
TRBV18	NA	NA	TRBJ2-5	TGTGCCAGCTCACCACTGCGCGGGCAAGAGACCCAGTACTTC	CASSPLRGQETQYF
TRBV3-1/TRBV3-2	NA	few	TRBJ2-7	TGTGCCAGCAGCCCCGAGGCCGGGGGCTACGAGCAGTACTTC	CASSPEAGGYEQYF
TRBV10-3	TRBD1	NA	TRBJ1-1	TGTGCCATCAGTGGGACAGGGGACACTGAAGCTTTCTTT	CAISGTGDTEAFF
TRBV24-1	NA	few	TRBJ1-2	TGTGCCACCAGTGACCGTCGAGGGGGCTACACCTTC	CATSDRRGGYTF
TRBV12-3/TRBV12-4	NA	once	TRBJ1-3	TGTGCCAGCAGTTTGTCAGGGGCGAACACCATATATTTT	CASSLSGANTIYF
TRBV7-2	TRBD2	NA	TRBJ2-3	TGTGCCAGCAGCGCAAGCGGGAGTTGGACAGATACGCAGTATTTT	CASSASGSWTDTQYF
TRBV7-9	TRBD1	NA	TRBJ1-4	TGTGCCAGCAGCACACACGGGACAGCTTATGAAAAACTGTTTTTT	CASSTHGTAYEKLFF
TRBV24-1	TRBD1	NA	TRBJ1-2	TGTGCCACCAGTGATCGGACAGGGGAAGGCTACACCTTC	CATSDRTGEGYTF
TRBV30	NA	once	TRBJ2-3	TGTGCCTGGAGTTGGGCTGGTACGCAGTATTTT	CAWSWAGTQYF
TRBV7-3	NA	NA	TRBJ2-4	TGTGCCAGCAGCTCCGGAAACATTCAGTACTTC	CASSSGNIQYF
TRBV2	TRBD1	NA	TRBJ1-2	TGTGCCAGCAGTGAACAGGGGACAGCTGGCTACACCTTC	CASSEQGTAGYTF
TRBV14	TRBD1	NA	TRBJ1-1	TGTGCCAGCAGCGCGCGCCAGGGGGTAGGTGGCACTGAAGCTTTCTTT	CASSARQGVGGTEAFF
TRBV9	NA	NA	TRBJ2-3	TGTGCCAGCAGCGTAGAAGCGGGTTCTCTCGGAGATACGCAGTATTTT	CASSVEAGSLGDTQYF
TRBV5-5	TRBD1	NA	TRBJ1-3	TGTGCCAGCAGCTGGGACAGGGGGGCTGGAAACACCATATATTTT	CASSWDRGAGNTIYF
TRBV27	NA	NA	TRBJ1-5	TGTGCCAGCAGTGCCTCAGGCCAGGGAAGTCAGCCCCAGCATTTT	CASSASGQGSQPQHF
TRBV9	TRBD1	NA	TRBJ1-5	TGTGCCAGCAGCCTCGGGACAGCGGACAATCAGCCCCAGCATTTT	CASSLGTADNQPQHF
TRBV7-2	NA	few	TRBJ2-1	TGTGCCAGCAGCTTAGCTCCCTCGGAGCAGTTCTTC	CASSLAPSEQFF
TRBV5-4	TRBD2	NA	TRBJ2-7	TGTGCCAGCAGCTTGGGGCCAGTTGGGGCGGGAGCGGCTTTCCACGAGCAGTACTTC	CASSLGPVGAGAAFHEQYF
TRBV10-3	NA	NA	TRBJ2-2	TGTGCCATCAAGGAGGACCGAGCCACCGGGGAGCTGTTTTTT	CAIKEDRATGELFF
TRBV7-9	TRBD1	NA	TRBJ2-3	TGTGCCAGCAGCCCAGGGGGATCGGCAGATACGCAGTATTTT	CASSPGGSADTQYF
TRBV6-5	TRBD1	NA	TRBJ1-1	TGTGCCAGCAGTCGGACAGGGATGAACACTGAAGCTTTCTTT	CASSRTGMNTEAFF
TRBV5-1	NA	NA	TRBJ2-3	TGCGCCAGCAGCTCGGGAGAGAGCACAGATACGCAGTATTTT	CASSSGESTDTQYF
TRBV11-1	NA	NA	TRBJ2-7	TGTGCCAGCAGCTTAAGCGAGGGACGGGAGAACTACGAGCAGTACTTC	CASSLSEGRENYEQYF
TRBV18	TRBD1	NA	TRBJ2-2	TGTGCCAGCTCACCCCCCCGGGACAGGGGTTGGATCACGAACACCGGGGAGCTGTTTTTT	CASSPPRDRGWITNTGELFF
TRBV4-1	NA	few	TRBJ2-7	TGCGCCAGCAGCCAACCTGGGCGGGGAAGGGGCGAGCAGTACTTC	CASSQPGRGRGEQYF